Shown below are 21 T cell receptor beta chains from a single sample sequenced in a study of cytomegalovirus exposure and HLA in healthy donors. Generated by immunoSEQ multiplex PCR, the TCRdb table keeps only in-frame clones and is missing some. Of roughly 65,000 clones in the sample, around 92% were seen once. The sample was PBMCs. These receptors were taken from a man between 18 and 35 years old in good health and CMV-seropositive.

The V gene is TRBV19, the J gene TRBJ1-4, with TRBD1 identical over 9 bases. The CDR3 has 15 residues. Per the germline V gene, CDR1 is LNHDA and CDR2 is SQIVND (reference sequence). J gave up 7 bases and V 8 bases, and 11 bases lay outside the gene matches. The CDR3 loop is CASRPSGQGGEKLFF. The DNA for the CDR3 is TGTGCCAGTCGGCCCTCGGGACAGGGAGGTGAAAAACTGTTTTTT.

The chain has TRBV13 and TRBJ2-7; TRBD2 matches 14 bases. CDR1 and CDR2 (germline): PRHDT, FYEKMQ (reference sequence). Trimming took 4 bases from V and 7 from J; bases not matched to a gene: 6. The CDR3 spans 15 residues. CDR3 residues: CASSSTSGRAREQYF. The CDR3 DNA follows: TGTGCCAGCAGCTCGACTAGCGGGAGGGCGCGTGAGCAGTACTTC.

The chain combines TRBV19 with TRBJ2-3; TRBD1 matches 8 bases. V was pared by 3 bases and J by 2 bases, with 4 bases of the junction left unmatched. The V gene's germline CDR1 is LNHDA and CDR2 SQIVND (reference sequence). The CDR3 loop spans 15 amino acids. CDR3 in amino acids: CASSIGTGHTDTQYF. CDR3 nucleotides: TGTGCCAGTAGTATCGGGACAGGCCACACAGATACGCAGTATTTT.

This clone was seen a single time. The V call is TRBV5-4, the J call TRBJ2-2; 12 positions match TRBD1. After removal of 4 bases from V and 7 bases from J, the junction contained 11 bases not matched to a gene. The length of the CDR3 is 17 residues. Germline V gives CDR1 SGHNT, CDR2 YYREEE (reference sequence). CDR3 in DNA: TGTGCCAGCAGCCAACCGGGACAGGGGGCGGTAATCGGGGAGCTGTTTTTT. It codes for CASSQPGQGAVIGELFF.

As regards this clone: At one end the junction does not follow the germline gene, possibly because of a read error. The genes are TRBV30 and TRBJ2-7; 7 bases align to TRBD2. There are 15 residues in the CDR3. Germline CDR1 reads GTSNPN; CDR2 reads SVGIG (reference sequence). CDR3 residues: CAWSVTLRSGATQSF. CDR3 coding DNA: TGTGCCTGGAGTGTAACCCTGAGGAGCGGGGCCACCCAGAGCTTC.

The chain joins TRBV10-1 to TRBJ2-5, with a weak D call TRBD2 (6 bases). This CDR3 has 13 residues. V gave up 6 bases and J gave up 0 bases, with 8 bases separating them. Per the germline V gene, CDR1 is WNHNN and CDR2 is SYGVQD (reference sequence). CDR3 sequence: CASSRDYQETQYF. Written as DNA, the CDR3 is TGCGCCAGCAGCCGGGACTACCAAGAGACCCAGTACTTC.

This chain joins TRBV28 and TRBJ1-2, with D possibly being TRBD1 (5 bases). The V gene's germline CDR1 is MDHEN and CDR2 SYDVKM. Trimming pared 7 bases from V and 4 bases from J, leaving 13 bases between. This CDR3 has 13 residues. This chain's CDR3 is CASIFRRGYGYTF. The CDR3 DNA follows: TGTGCCAGCATTTTCCGGAGGGGCTATGGCTACACCTTC.

This sequence joins TRBV28 and TRBJ2-7; TRBD1 agrees at 8 bases. The length of the CDR3 is 15 residues. Trimming cost V 1 base and J 6 bases; bases outside gene matches: 8. Germline V gene sequence: CDR1 MDHEN, CDR2 SYDVKM. For the CDR3, the DNA is TGTGCCAGCAGTTTATTTGGACAGGGTGTTTCCGAGCAGTACTTC. The encoded protein is CASSLFGQGVSEQYF.

The rearrangement links TRBV5-4 to TRBJ2-3; 7 bases fit TRBD2. From germline, CDR1 is SGHNT and CDR2 YYREEE (reference sequence). V shed 2 bases, J shed 3 bases, and the junction held 6 bases outside the gene matches. The CDR3 length is 15 residues. The CDR3 nucleotides read TGTGCCAGCAGCTTAGAGGGAGGGCCGACAGATACGCAGTATTTT. Encoded protein: CASSLEGGPTDTQYF.

This chain connects TRBV5-1 to TRBJ2-7; 8 nucleotides match TRBD2. There are 16 residues in the CDR3. V lost 0 bases to trimming and J lost 6 bases; unmatched junction nucleotides: 11. Germline-derived CDR1 and CDR2 are SGHRS and YFSETQ. The CDR3 sequence is CASSLAGSGTPTEQYF. The CDR3 DNA is TGCGCCAGCAGCTTGGCAGGTAGCGGGACCCCCACCGAGCAGTACTTC.

This clone has only one observation. The V call is TRBV30, the J call TRBJ2-7, with 9 bases that match TRBD1. Per the germline V gene, CDR1 is GTSNPN and CDR2 is SVGIG (reference sequence). This CDR3 contains 14 residues. The V gene end was trimmed by 2 bases and the J gene end by 4 bases; junction bases not matched to a gene: 6. The CDR3 nucleotides read TGTGCCTGGAGTAGGGACAGGGTAAGGTACGAGCAGTACTTC. Translating gives CAWSRDRVRYEQYF.

The chain couples TRBV5-6 to TRBJ1-5; 7 positions agree with TRBD1. The CDR3 has 15 residues. Germline V gene data show CDR1 as SGHDT and CDR2 as YYEEEE. After removal of 2 bases from V and 1 base from J, the junction contained 3 bases not matched to a gene. The CDR3: CASSLAGGSNQPQHF. CDR3 nucleotide sequence: TGTGCCAGCAGCTTAGCAGGGGGGAGCAATCAGCCCCAGCATTTT.

The chain has TRBV7-8 and TRBJ2-7, with 7 bases fitting TRBD2. Germline CDR1 and CDR2: SGHVS and FQNEAQ. The V and J ends lost 0 bases and 4 bases, in that order; junction bases with no gene match: 6. The CDR3 length is 15 residues. The CDR3 region is CASSLALAVRYEQYF. In DNA form, the CDR3 reads TGTGCCAGCAGCTTAGCTCTAGCGGTACGGTACGAGCAGTACTTC.

This rearrangement joins TRBV11-2 to TRBJ2-7; D is possibly TRBD2 (6 bases). This CDR3 spans 14 amino acids. V was shortened by 3 bases and J by 4 bases, with 13 bases between the two germline ends. Germline CDR1 and CDR2: SGHAT and FQNNGV. CDR3 region: CASSFRLGGYEQYF. The CDR3 coding sequence is TGTGCCAGCAGCTTCAGACTAGGTGGATACGAGCAGTACTTC.

V usage is TRBV28 and J usage is TRBJ2-6; weak D call: TRBD1 (5 bases). The CDR3 consists of 18 residues. Trimming took off 5 bases at V and 1 base at J, with 18 bases between the two ends. The germline V gene has CDR1 MDHEN and CDR2 SYDVKM. CDR3 nucleotide sequence: TGTGCCAGCAGTCCCAGACAGCTCTGGCGGTCTGGGGCCAACGTCCTGACTTTC. Translated, it gives CASSPRQLWRSGANVLTF.

This rearrangement joins TRBV19 to TRBJ1-1; D is perhaps TRBD1 (5 bases). Germline CDR1 is LNHDA and CDR2 is SQIVND (reference sequence). V was trimmed by 6 bases and J by 1 base, leaving 9 bases between them. The CDR3 is 13 residues long. CDR3 residues: CASRWGGNTEAFF. For the CDR3, the DNA is TGTGCCAGTAGGTGGGGGGGGAACACTGAAGCTTTCTTT.

This sequence joins TRBV10-3 and TRBJ1-5; D is unclear. The V gene's germline CDR1 is ENHRY and CDR2 SYGVKD. The CDR3 sequence is 14 residues long. With 0 bases removed from V and 4 bases from J, the gap between germline ends came to 7 bases. CDR3 DNA: TGTGCCATCAGTGAGTCGGGAGGAAATCAGCCCCAGCATTTT. Translated: CAISESGGNQPQHF.

This chain joins TRBV30 and TRBJ1-2, with D unresolved. From germline, CDR1 is GTSNPN and CDR2 SVGIG (reference sequence). The CDR3 extends over 13 amino acids. Trimming cost V 2 bases and J 4 bases, with 11 bases left between them. CDR3: CAWSQDWFYGYTF. CDR3 DNA sequence: TGTGCCTGGAGTCAGGACTGGTTCTATGGCTACACCTTC. Full variable domain (remainder filled in from reference TRBV30 and TRBJ1-2): SQTIHQWPATLVQPVGSPLSLECTVEGTSNPNLYWYRQAAGRGLQLLFYSVGIGQISSEVPQNLSASRPQDRQFILSSKKLLLSDSGFYLCAWSQDWFYGYTFGSGTRLTVV.

V and J are TRBV28 and TRBJ2-7, with TRBD1 identical over 8 bases. Germline lookup yields CDR1 MDHEN and CDR2 SYDVKM. CDR3 length: 15 amino acids. The V gene end was trimmed by 6 bases and the J gene end by 5 bases; junction bases not matched to a gene: 12. The CDR3 coding sequence is TGTGCCAGCAGCCTCCCCAGCAGGGGGCTAAACGAGCAGTACTTC. Translating it yields CASSLPSRGLNEQYF.

The J gene is TRBJ2-7, the V gene TRBV4-2; 10 bases agree with TRBD2. With V trimmed by 4 bases and J by 4 bases, 4 bases remained unmatched. The CDR3 extends over 14 amino acids. Germline CDR1 reads LGHNA; CDR2 reads YNFKEQ. CDR3 amino acids: CASSPLAGTYEQYF. As DNA, the CDR3 is TGTGCCAGCAGCCCACTAGCGGGGACTTACGAGCAGTACTTC.

The chain is built from TRBV18 and TRBJ2-7; TRBD2 agrees at 10 bases. V was clipped by 2 bases and J by 7 bases; unmatched bases: 8. This CDR3 comprises 15 residues. Looked up from germline, CDR1 is KGHSH and CDR2 is LQKENI. The CDR3 is CASSPSSGRMGEQYF. The CDR3, as DNA: TGTGCCAGCTCACCATCTAGCGGGAGAATGGGGGAGCAGTACTTC.